Listed below are T cell receptor beta chains from one sample, sequenced in a study of T cell changes during pregnancy in multiple sclerosis. Sequenced by immunoSEQ multiplex PCR; TCRdb stores in-frame clones only, minus some. The profile shows approximately 90,000 clones, around 94% of them singletons. Specimen: peripheral blood, collected in the third trimester of pregnancy. The source of these receptors is a female donor with multiple sclerosis, enrolled in a pregnancy study. CDR3s include the opening cysteine and the closing phenylalanine or tryptophan. The D gene is left open where the match is weak. Clone size is shown for a subset of rows, as once, few, many or a class of expanded clone.

v_call	d_call	j_call	clone_size	cdr3_nt	cdr3_aa
TRBV29-1	TRBD2	TRBJ2-3	NA	TGCAGCGTTCCCCATGGGACTAGCGGTGCTGATACGCAGTATTTT	CSVPHGTSGADTQYF
TRBV4-1	TRBD1	TRBJ1-1	NA	TGCGCCAGCAGCCAGGCAGGGGGCCTGAACACTGAAGCTTTCTTT	CASSQAGGLNTEAFF
TRBV6-5	TRBD2	TRBJ2-1	NA	TGTGCCAGCAGTTACCAAGCGGGAGTGGGGAATGAGCAGTTCTTC	CASSYQAGVGNEQFF
TRBV9	TRBD2	TRBJ2-3	NA	TGTGCCAGCAGCGATGGCGCCGGGACTAGCGAAGCAGATACGCAGTATTTT	CASSDGAGTSEADTQYF
TRBV5-4	NA	TRBJ2-3	NA	TGTGCCAGCAGGCACGCTGCCACGGCAGATACGCAGTATTTT	CASRHAATADTQYF
TRBV4-3	TRBD2	TRBJ2-1	NA	TGCGCCAGCAGCCCCGATCTAGCGGGAGGTTACAATGAGCAGTTCTTC	CASSPDLAGGYNEQFF
TRBV28	NA	TRBJ2-7	NA	TGTGCCAGCAGACAAACAGGGTATGCCTCCTACGAGCAGTACTTC	CASRQTGYASYEQYF
TRBV19	TRBD1	TRBJ1-5	NA	TGTGCCAGCAAGACAGGGCTCAATCAGCCCCAGCATTTT	CASKTGLNQPQHF
TRBV14	NA	TRBJ1-4	NA	TGTGCCAGCAGCCCCAATGCTAATGAAAAACTGTTTTTT	CASSPNANEKLFF
TRBV21-1	NA	TRBJ2-1	NA	TGTGCCAGCAGCGCTCCAAGAGGGATCTACAATGAGCAGTTCTTC	CASSAPRGIYNEQFF
TRBV19	NA	TRBJ2-1	NA	TGTGCCAGTAGTATACTGGTCGGAGCCTACAATGAGCAGTTCTTC	CASSILVGAYNEQFF
TRBV14	NA	TRBJ1-3	NA	TGTGCCAGCAGCGTGAAACCGTCCGGGGGAAACACCATATATTTT	CASSVKPSGGNTIYF
TRBV7-3	TRBD2	TRBJ2-7	once	TGTGCCAGCAGCTCCTCTAGCGGGATGTTCTCCGAGCAGTACTTC	CASSSSSGMFSEQYF
TRBV28	TRBD2	TRBJ2-2	NA	TGTGCCAGCAGCATCTCGGGACTAGCGGGGAGGACCGGGGAGCTGTTTTTT	CASSISGLAGRTGELFF
TRBV5-5	NA	TRBJ1-5	NA	TGTGCCAGCAGCCACTCTGCCAGGTTCTCTTTGAGCAATCAGCCCCAGCATTTT	CASSHSARFSLSNQPQHF
TRBV27	NA	TRBJ2-3	NA	TGTGCCAGCAGTCCACGTAGCGAACGTAGCACAGATACGCAGTATTTT	CASSPRSERSTDTQYF
TRBV6-5	NA	TRBJ1-2	NA	TGTGCCAGCAGTTACGCCTCCGGACAGAACTATGGCTACACCTTC	CASSYASGQNYGYTF
TRBV6-1	NA	TRBJ1-1	NA	TGTGCCAGCAGTAAGGGGCTCAAGAACACTGAAGCTTTCTTT	CASSKGLKNTEAFF
TRBV28	NA	TRBJ2-7	NA	TGTGCCAGCAGTTTAGGGAGTTCCTACGAGCAGTACTTC	CASSLGSSYEQYF
TRBV9	NA	TRBJ2-3	NA	TGTGCCAGCAGCGTTCAGAAGTTTTCAGATACGCAGTATTTT	CASSVQKFSDTQYF
TRBV9	TRBD2	TRBJ2-1	few	TGTGCCAGCAGCCCGAGCGCGGTCACTAGCGGGAGTTTCTACAATGAGCAGTTCTTC	CASSPSAVTSGSFYNEQFF
TRBV5-4	TRBD2	TRBJ2-7	NA	TGTGCCAGCAGCTTGGGACTAGCGGGCCCCACCTCCTACGAGCAGTACTTC	CASSLGLAGPTSYEQYF
TRBV4-1	NA	TRBJ2-7	NA	TGCGCCAGCAGCCAATTAGCAAATATCGGGCGGGATCCCTACGAGCAGTACTTC	CASSQLANIGRDPYEQYF
TRBV13	TRBD1	TRBJ1-2	NA	TGTGCCAGCAGCGGCGGGACAGGGCATGTTGGCTACACCTTC	CASSGGTGHVGYTF
TRBV5-1	TRBD2	TRBJ2-7	NA	TGCGCCAGCAGCTTGGTCGGGGGGCTAGCGGGAGGGCCCTCCTACGAGCAGTACTTC	CASSLVGGLAGGPSYEQYF
TRBV5-1	NA	TRBJ2-7	NA	TGCGCCAGCAGCTTGGGAGGGGGTGCACGGGAGCAGTACTTC	CASSLGGGAREQYF
TRBV2	TRBD1	TRBJ2-7	NA	TGTGGGGGGACAGGGGCTTACTACGAGCAGTACTTC	CGGTGAYYEQYF
TRBV19	NA	TRBJ1-1	once	TGTGCCAGTAATGGTGGGGCCGCTGAAGCTTTCTTT	CASNGGAAEAFF
TRBV5-6	TRBD1	TRBJ2-2	once	TGTGCCAGCAGCCCCGCACCGGGGACAGCTTCGAACACCGGGGAGCTGTTTTTT	CASSPAPGTASNTGELFF
TRBV6-5	NA	TRBJ2-1	NA	TGTGCCAGCAGCCGTCAGGGTAGCTCCTACAATGAGCAGTTCTTC	CASSRQGSSYNEQFF
TRBV11-2	NA	TRBJ2-3	NA	TGTGCCAGCAGCCCAAGGGGAACAGATACGCAGTATTTT	CASSPRGTDTQYF
TRBV18	NA	TRBJ2-3	NA	TGTGCCAGCTCACCTCCAAACCCCCGGCCAGGTAGCCGGGGGACAGATACGCAGTATTTT	CASSPPNPRPGSRGTDTQYF
TRBV7-8	NA	TRBJ1-1	NA	TGTGCCAGCAGCTTGATAGTATCGAACACTGAAGCTTTCTTT	CASSLIVSNTEAFF
TRBV6-4	NA	TRBJ1-2	NA	TGTGCCAGCAGGGGGCCGAACTATGGCTACACCTTC	CASRGPNYGYTF
TRBV6-6	NA	TRBJ2-5	NA	TGTGCCAGCAGAACGCGAGAGACCCAGTACTTC	CASRTRETQYF
TRBV5-1	TRBD1	TRBJ2-7	NA	TGCGCCAGCAGCCAAAGGACAGGGGAACTACGAGAGCAGTACTTC	CASSQRTGELREQYF
TRBV6-5	NA	TRBJ2-3	NA	TGTGCCAGCAGTGAGGGTTTCCTAGATACGCAGTATTTT	CASSEGFLDTQYF
TRBV27	TRBD2	TRBJ2-1	NA	TGTGCCAGCAGTTTGCTAGCGGATTACAATGAGCAGTTCTTC	CASSLLADYNEQFF
TRBV19	NA	TRBJ1-2	NA	TGTGCCAGTAGTATCCCGCAGAGGGTCTATGGCTACACCTTC	CASSIPQRVYGYTF
TRBV7-2	NA	TRBJ2-7	NA	TGTGCCAGCAGCTTAGACAGTTCCTACGAGCAGTACTTC	CASSLDSSYEQYF
TRBV30	NA	TRBJ2-7	once	TGTGCCTGGAGTACAGGGCAATACGAGCAGTACTTC	CAWSTGQYEQYF
TRBV5-1	TRBD2	TRBJ2-2	NA	TGCGCCAGCAGCTTGGAAGCTAGCGGGTATGGCACCGGGGAGCTGTTTTTT	CASSLEASGYGTGELFF